This T cell receptor (beta chain) was found in a study of shared clonotypes between healthy human individuals. Study-wide results and limits: Clonotypes not shared had lower generation probabilities than those common to all four donors.

Assay used: immunoSEQ multiplex PCR; TCRdb lists only in-frame clones, some missing. This repertoire shows 2 million to 2.5 million clones, 90% to 96% found once; its top ten account for around 0.13%. A remark on this clone: No antigen is known for it.

All donors were healthy HIV-negative adults lacking recent acute infections or vaccinations. V shed 0 bases and J 2 bases; nucleotides not matched to a gene: 9. This CDR3 is 18 amino acids long. Per germline, CDR1 ENHRY and CDR2 SYGVKD. Sample: naive CD4+ T cells sorted from blood. Subset in this sample: CD45RA+ positively selected. This rearrangement joins TRBV10-3 to TRBJ2-5; TRBD1 agrees at 10 bases. This receptor was taken from a man aged 18-30 years in good health. The CDR3 region has the DNA TGTGCCATCAGTGAGTCGGCCGGACAGGGGGGGCGGCAAGAGACCCAGTACTTC. Amino acid sequence: CAISESAGQGGRQETQYF.